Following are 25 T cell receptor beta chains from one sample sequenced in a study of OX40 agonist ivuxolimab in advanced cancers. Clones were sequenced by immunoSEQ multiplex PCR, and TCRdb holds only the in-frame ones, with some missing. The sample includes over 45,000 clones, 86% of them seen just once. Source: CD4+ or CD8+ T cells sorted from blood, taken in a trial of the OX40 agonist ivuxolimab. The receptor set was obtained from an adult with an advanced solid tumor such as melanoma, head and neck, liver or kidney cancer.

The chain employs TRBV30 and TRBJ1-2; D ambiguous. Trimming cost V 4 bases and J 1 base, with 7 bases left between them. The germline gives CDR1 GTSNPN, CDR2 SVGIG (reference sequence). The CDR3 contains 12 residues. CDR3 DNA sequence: TGTGCCTGGACCGACAATAACTATGGCTACACCTTC. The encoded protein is CAWTDNNYGYTF. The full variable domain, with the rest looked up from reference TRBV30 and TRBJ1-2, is SQTIHQWPATLVQPVGSPLSLECTVEGTSNPNLYWYRQAAGRGLQLLFYSVGIGQISSEVPQNLSASRPQDRQFILSSKKLLLSDSGFYLCAWTDNNYGYTFGSGTRLTVV.

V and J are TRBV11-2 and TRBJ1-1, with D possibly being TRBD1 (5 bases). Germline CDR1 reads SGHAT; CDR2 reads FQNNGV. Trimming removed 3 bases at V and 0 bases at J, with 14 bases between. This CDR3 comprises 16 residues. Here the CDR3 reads CASSLRGLGMNTEAFF. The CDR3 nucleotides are TGTGCCAGCAGCTTGCGGGGGTTGGGGATGAACACTGAAGCTTTCTTT.

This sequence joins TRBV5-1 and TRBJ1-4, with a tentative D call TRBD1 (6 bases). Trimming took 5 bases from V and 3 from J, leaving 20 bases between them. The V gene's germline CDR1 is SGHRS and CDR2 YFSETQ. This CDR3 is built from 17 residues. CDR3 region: CASSPALFRGSNEKLFF. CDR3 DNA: TGCGCCAGCAGTCCCGCCCTCTTCAGGGGTTCTAATGAAAAACTGTTTTTT.

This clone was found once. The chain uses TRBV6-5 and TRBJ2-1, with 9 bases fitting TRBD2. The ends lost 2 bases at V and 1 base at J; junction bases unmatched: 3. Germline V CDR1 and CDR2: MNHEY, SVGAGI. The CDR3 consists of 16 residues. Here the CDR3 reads CASSYDAGGSYNEQFF. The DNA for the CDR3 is TGTGCCAGCAGTTACGACGCGGGGGGGTCCTACAATGAGCAGTTCTTC.

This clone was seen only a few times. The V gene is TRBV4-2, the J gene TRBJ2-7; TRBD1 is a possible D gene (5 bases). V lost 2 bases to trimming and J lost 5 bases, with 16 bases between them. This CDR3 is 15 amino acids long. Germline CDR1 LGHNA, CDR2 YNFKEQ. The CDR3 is CASSQYGQGVDEQYF. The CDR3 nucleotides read TGTGCCAGCAGCCAATACGGGCAGGGTGTGGACGAGCAGTACTTC.

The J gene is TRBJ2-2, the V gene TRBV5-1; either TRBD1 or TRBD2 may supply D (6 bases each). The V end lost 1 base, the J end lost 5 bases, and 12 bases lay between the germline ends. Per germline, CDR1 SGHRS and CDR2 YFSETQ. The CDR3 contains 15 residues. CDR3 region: CASSLPGGRTGELFF. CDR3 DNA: TGCGCCAGCAGCTTGCCCGGGGGCCGGACCGGGGAGCTGTTTTTT.

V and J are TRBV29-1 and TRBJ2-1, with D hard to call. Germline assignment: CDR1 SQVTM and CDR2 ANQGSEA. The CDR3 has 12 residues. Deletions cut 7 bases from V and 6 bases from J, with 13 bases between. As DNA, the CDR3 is TGCAGCGCCAATAGGGCTGGCAATGAGCAGTTCTTC. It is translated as CSANRAGNEQFF.

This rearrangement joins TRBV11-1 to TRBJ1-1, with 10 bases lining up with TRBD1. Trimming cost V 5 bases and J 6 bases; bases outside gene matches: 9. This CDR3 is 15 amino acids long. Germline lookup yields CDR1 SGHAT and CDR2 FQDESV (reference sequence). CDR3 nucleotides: TGTGCCAGCAGCCGACGACAGGGGGCGCGGGCTGAAGCTTTCTTT. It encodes CASSRRQGARAEAFF.

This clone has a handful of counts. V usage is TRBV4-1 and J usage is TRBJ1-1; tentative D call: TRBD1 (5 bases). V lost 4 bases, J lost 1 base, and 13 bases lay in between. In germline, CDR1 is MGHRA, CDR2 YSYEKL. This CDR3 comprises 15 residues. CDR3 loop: CASSPQGEWNTEAFF. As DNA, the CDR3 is TGCGCCAGCAGCCCTCAGGGCGAATGGAACACTGAAGCTTTCTTT.

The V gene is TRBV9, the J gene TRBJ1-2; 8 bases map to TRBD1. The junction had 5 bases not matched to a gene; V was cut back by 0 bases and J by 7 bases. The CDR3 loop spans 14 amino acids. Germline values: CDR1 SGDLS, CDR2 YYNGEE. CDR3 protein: CASSVVPGGSGYTF. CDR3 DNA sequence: TGTGCCAGCAGCGTAGTCCCAGGGGGCAGTGGCTACACCTTC.

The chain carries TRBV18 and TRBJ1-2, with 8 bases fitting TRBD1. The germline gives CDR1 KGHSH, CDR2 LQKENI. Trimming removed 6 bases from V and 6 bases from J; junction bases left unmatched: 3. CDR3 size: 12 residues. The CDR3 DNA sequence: TGTGCCAGCTCCCAGGGACAGGATGGCTACACCTTC. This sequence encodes CASSQGQDGYTF.

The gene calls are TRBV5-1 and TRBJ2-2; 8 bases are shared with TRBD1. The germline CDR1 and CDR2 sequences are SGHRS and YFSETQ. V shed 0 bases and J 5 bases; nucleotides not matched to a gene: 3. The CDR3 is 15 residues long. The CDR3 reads CASSLDTGGTGELFF. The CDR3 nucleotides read TGCGCCAGCAGCTTGGATACAGGGGGAACCGGGGAGCTGTTTTTT. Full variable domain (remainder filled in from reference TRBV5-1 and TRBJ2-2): KAGVTQTPRYLIKTRGQQVTLSCSPISGHRSVSWYQQTPGQGLQFLFEYFSETQRNKGNFPGRFSGRQFSNSRSEMNVSTLELGDSALYLCASSLDTGGTGELFFGEGSRLTVL.

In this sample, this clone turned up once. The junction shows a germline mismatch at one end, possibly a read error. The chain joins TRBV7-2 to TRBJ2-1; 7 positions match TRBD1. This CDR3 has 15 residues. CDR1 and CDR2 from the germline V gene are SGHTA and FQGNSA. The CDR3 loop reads CASSLEGQSFNEQFF. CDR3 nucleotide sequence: TGTGCCAGCAGCTTAGAGGGACAGTCCTTCAATGAGCAGTTCTTC.

The chain's CDR3 is CASSIKGTGAYEQYF. DNA for the CDR3: TGTGCCAGTAGTATTAAAGGGACAGGGGCCTACGAGCAGTACTTC. The V call is TRBV19, the J call TRBJ2-7; 10 nucleotides agree with TRBD1. V trimming: 3 bases; J trimming: 2 bases; junction bases outside the gene matches: 4. CDR3 length equals 15 residues. Germline V gene lookup returns CDR1 LNHDA and CDR2 SQIVND (reference sequence).

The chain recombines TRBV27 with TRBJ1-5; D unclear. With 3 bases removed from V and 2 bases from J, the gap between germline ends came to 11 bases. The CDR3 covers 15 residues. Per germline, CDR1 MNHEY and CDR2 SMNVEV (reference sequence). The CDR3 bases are TGTGCCAGCAGTTTCGGGCCACTCGGCAATCAGCCCCAGCATTTT. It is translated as CASSFGPLGNQPQHF.

CDR3 loop: CASSFGRIITGELFF. The CDR3 nucleotides read TGTGCCAGCAGCTTCGGCAGGATTATCACCGGGGAGCTGTTTTTT. The gene calls are TRBV5-8 and TRBJ2-2; D unclear. The germline gives CDR1 SGHTS, CDR2 YDEGEE. Deletions cut 2 bases from V and 4 bases from J, with 12 bases between. The CDR3 extends over 15 amino acids.

Written as DNA, the CDR3 is TGTGCCAGCAATCACCCGGGTCTGGAGAACACTGAAGCTTTCTTT. This encodes CASNHPGLENTEAFF. The V gene is TRBV2, the J gene TRBJ1-1; D gene unclear. CDR1 is SNHLY, CDR2 FYNNEI, per germline. This CDR3 contains 15 residues. The germline V and J ends were trimmed by 7 bases and 1 base, with 16 bases remaining between them.

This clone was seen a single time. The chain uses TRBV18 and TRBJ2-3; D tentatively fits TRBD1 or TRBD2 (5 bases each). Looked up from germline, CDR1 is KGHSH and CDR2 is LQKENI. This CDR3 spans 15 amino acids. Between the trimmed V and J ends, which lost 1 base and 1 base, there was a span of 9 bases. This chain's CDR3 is CASSPRGYGTDTQYF. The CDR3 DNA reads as TGTGCCAGCTCACCACGGGGGTATGGCACAGATACGCAGTATTTT.

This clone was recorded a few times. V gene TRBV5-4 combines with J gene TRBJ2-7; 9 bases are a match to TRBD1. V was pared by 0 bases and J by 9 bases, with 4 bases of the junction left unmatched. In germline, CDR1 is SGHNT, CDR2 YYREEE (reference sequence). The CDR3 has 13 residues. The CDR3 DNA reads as TGTGCCAGCAGCTTGGCGGACAGGGGTGGGCAGTACTTC. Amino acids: CASSLADRGGQYF.

The CDR3 region is CASGLVFIRVIQDPNTGELFF. CDR3 in DNA: TGTGCTAGTGGTTTGGTATTCATTCGGGTTATCCAGGATCCGAACACCGGGGAGCTGTTTTTT. The chain employs TRBV12-5 and TRBJ2-2; no reliable D call. V lost 0 bases to trimming and J lost 0 bases, with 23 bases between them. This CDR3 contains 21 residues. Germline assignment: CDR1 LGHNT and CDR2 FRNRAP. The entire variable domain, with the rest obtained from reference TRBV12-5 and TRBJ2-2, is as follows: DARVTQTPRHKVTEMGQEVTMRCQPILGHNTVFWYRQTMMQGLELLAYFRNRAPLDDSGMPKDRFSAEMPDATLATLKIQPSEPRDSAVYFCASGLVFIRVIQDPNTGELFFGEGSRLTVL.

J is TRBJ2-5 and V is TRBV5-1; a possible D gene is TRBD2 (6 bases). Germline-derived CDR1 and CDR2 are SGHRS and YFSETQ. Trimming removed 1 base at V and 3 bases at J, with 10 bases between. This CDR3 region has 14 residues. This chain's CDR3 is CASSLREPKETQYF. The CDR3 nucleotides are TGCGCCAGCAGCTTGCGGGAGCCAAAAGAGACCCAGTACTTC. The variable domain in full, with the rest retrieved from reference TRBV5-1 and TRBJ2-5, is KAGVTQTPRYLIKTRGQQVTLSCSPISGHRSVSWYQQTPGQGLQFLFEYFSETQRNKGNFPGRFSGRQFSNSRSEMNVSTLELGDSALYLCASSLREPKETQYFGPGTRLLVL.

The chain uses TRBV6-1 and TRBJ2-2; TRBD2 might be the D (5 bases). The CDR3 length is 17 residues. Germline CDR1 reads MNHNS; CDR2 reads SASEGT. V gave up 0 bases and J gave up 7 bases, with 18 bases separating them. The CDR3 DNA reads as TGTGCCAGCAGTGAAGCGGCCGGGGTAGGAGGAGGCGGGGAGCTGTTTTTT. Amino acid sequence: CASSEAAGVGGGGELFF.

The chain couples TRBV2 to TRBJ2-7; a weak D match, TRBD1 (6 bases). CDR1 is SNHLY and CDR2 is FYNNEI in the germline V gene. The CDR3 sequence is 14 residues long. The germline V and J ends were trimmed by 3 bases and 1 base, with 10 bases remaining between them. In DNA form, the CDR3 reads TGTGCCAGCAGTGATAACAGGGTGTCCTACGAGCAGTACTTC. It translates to CASSDNRVSYEQYF.

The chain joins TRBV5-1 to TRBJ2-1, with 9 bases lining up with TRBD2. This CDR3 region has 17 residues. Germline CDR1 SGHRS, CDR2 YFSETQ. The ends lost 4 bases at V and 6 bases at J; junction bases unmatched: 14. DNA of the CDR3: TGCGCCAGCAGCCTTGGGAAAATAGCGGGGGCCGCCAATGAGCAGTTCTTC. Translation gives CASSLGKIAGAANEQFF.

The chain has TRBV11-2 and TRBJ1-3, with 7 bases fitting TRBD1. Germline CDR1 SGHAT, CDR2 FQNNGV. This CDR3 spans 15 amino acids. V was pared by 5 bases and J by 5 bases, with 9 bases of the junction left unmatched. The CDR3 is CASSPRTGVRNTIYF. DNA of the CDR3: TGTGCCAGCAGCCCCCGGACAGGAGTGAGAAACACCATATATTTT.